The 2 T cell receptor beta chains presented below share a single source sample, sequenced in a study of OX40 agonist ivuxolimab in advanced cancers. TCRdb keeps only in-frame clones here, not all; method: immunoSEQ multiplex PCR. The table lists 50,000 to 65,000 clones, over 80% of them singletons. Sequencing was performed on CD4+ or CD8+ T cells sorted from blood, taken in a trial of the OX40 agonist ivuxolimab. The receptors come from an adult with an advanced solid tumor such as melanoma, head and neck, liver or kidney cancer.

In its sample, this clone was seen once. This chain uses TRBV5-1 with TRBJ2-1; D remains unclear. V was clipped by 2 bases and J by 5 bases, with 5 bases between them. The CDR3 is 12 amino acids. Germline V gives CDR1 SGHRS, CDR2 YFSETQ. The CDR3 DNA sequence: TGCGCCAGCAGCTTCTCGGACAATGAGCAGTTCTTC. Encoded protein: CASSFSDNEQFF.

The chain is built from TRBV7-9 and TRBJ2-1; 8 bases agree with TRBD2. This CDR3 comprises 15 residues. The V segment lost 5 bases and the J segment 0 bases; nucleotides outside the gene matches: 3. Germline CDR1 SEHNR, CDR2 FQNEAQ (reference sequence). CDR3 protein: CASSQRGSSYNEQFF. For the CDR3, the DNA is TGTGCCAGCAGCCAGCGGGGGAGCTCCTACAATGAGCAGTTCTTC. The whole variable domain, filled in from reference TRBV7-9 and TRBJ2-1, reads DTGVSQNPRHKITKRGQNVTFRCDPISEHNRLYWYRQTLGQGPEFLTYFQNEAQLEKSRLLSDRFSAERPKGSFSTLEIQRTEQGDSAMYLCASSQRGSSYNEQFFGPGTRLTVL.